This T cell receptor beta chain was sequenced in a study of blood T cell repertoires in COVID-19. Turning to the study itself: Acute and convalescent COVID-19 specimens originated in the United States, Italy and Spain. From T cells, B-cell-depleted T cells, or PBMCs came the material, which was cDNA or gDNA.

In germline, CDR1 is SNHLY, CDR2 FYNNEI. The V and J ends lost 5 bases and 1 base, in that order; junction bases with no gene match: 8. The CDR3 has 18 amino acids. As originally analysed: Amplification of reference gene primers provided the estimated nucleated cell counts. Assay: immunoSEQ multiplex PCR; the TCRdb copy retains only in-frame clones and omits some. V and J calls and clone size are given by that table; D and trimming were obtained from the DNA. Of 200,000 to 250,000 clones listed, approximately 83% are singletons. The chain uses TRBV2 and TRBJ2-1, with TRBD2 matching over 13 bases. This sequence originates from a woman in her 30s who had recovered from COVID-19. The sample comprised peripheral blood. CDR3 sequence reads: CASSRRLAGGTSYNEQFF. DNA of the CDR3: TGTGCCAGCAGTAGAAGACTAGCGGGAGGCACTTCCTACAATGAGCAGTTCTTC.